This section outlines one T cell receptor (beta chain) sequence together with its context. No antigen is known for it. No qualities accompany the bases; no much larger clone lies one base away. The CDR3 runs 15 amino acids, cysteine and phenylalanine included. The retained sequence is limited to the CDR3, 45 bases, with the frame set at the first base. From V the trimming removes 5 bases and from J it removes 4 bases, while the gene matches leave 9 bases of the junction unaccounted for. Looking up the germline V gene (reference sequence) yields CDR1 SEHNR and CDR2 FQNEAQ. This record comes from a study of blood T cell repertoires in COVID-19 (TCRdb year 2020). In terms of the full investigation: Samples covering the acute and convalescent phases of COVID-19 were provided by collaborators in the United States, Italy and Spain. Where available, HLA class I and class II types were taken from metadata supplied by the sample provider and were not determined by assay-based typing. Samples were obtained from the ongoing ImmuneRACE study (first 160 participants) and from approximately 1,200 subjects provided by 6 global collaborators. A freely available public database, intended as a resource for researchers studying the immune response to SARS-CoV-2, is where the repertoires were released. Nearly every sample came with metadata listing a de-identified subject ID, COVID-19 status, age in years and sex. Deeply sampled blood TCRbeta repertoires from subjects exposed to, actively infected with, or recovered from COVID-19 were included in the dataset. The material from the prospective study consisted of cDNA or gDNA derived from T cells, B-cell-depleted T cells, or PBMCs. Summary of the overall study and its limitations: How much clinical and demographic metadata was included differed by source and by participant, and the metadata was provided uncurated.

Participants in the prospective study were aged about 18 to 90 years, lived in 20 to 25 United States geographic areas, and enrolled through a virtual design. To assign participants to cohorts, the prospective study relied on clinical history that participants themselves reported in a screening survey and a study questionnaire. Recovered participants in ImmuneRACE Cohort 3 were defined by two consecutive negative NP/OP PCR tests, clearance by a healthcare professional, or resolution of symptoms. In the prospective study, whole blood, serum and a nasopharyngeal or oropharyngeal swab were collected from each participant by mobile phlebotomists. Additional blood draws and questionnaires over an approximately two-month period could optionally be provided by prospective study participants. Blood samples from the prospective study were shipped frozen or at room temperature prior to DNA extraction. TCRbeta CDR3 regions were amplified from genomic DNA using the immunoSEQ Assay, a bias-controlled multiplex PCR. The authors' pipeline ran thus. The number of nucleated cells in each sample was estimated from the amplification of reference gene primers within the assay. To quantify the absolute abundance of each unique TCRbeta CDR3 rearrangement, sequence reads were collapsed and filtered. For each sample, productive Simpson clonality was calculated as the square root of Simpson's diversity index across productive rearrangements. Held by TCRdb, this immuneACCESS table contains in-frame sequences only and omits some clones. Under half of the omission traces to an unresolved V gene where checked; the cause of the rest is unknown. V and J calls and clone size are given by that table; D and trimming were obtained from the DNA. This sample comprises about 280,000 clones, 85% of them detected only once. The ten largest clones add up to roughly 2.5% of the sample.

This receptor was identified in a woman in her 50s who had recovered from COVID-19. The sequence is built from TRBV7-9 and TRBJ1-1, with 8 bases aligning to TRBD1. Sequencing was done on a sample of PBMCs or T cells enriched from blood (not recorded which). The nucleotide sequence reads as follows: TGTGCCAGCAGCCGATTTAGGACAGGGTTCACTGAAGCTTTCTTT. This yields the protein CASSRFRTGFTEAFF.